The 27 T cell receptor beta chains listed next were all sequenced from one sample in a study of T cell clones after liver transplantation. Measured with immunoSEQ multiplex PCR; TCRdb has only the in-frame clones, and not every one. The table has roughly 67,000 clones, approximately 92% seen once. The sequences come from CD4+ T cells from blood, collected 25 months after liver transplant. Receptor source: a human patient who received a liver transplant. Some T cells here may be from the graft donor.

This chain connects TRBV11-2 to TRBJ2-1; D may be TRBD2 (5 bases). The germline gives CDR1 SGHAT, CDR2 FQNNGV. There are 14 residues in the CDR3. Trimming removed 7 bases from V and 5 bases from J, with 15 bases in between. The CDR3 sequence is CASTLERINNEQFF. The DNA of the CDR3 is TGTGCCAGCACCCTCGAGCGGATCAACAATGAGCAGTTCTTC. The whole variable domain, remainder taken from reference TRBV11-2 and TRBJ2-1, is EAGVAQSPRYKIIEKRQSVAFWCNPISGHATLYWYQQILGQGPKLLIQFQNNGVVDDSQLPKDRFSAERLKGVDSTLKIQPAKLEDSAVYLCASTLERINNEQFFGPGTRLTVL.

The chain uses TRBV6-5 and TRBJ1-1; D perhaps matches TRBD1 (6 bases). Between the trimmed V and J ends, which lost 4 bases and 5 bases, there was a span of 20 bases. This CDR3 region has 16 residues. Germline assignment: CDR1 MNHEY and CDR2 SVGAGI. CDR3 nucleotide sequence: TGTGCCAGCAGTTTTCCCGCGGGAGGGGGGGGTACTGAAGCTTTCTTT. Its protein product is CASSFPAGGGGTEAFF.

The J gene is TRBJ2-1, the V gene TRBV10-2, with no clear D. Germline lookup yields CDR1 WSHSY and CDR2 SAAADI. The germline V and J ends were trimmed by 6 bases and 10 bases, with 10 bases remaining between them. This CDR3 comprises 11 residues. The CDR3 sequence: CASSPVYEQFF. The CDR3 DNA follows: TGCGCCAGCAGCCCCGTTTACGAGCAGTTCTTC.

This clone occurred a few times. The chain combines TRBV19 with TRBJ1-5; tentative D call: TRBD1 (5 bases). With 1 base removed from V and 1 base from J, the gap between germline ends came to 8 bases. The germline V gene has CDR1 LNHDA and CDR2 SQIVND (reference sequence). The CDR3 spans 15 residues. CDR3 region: CASSIVRESNQPQHF. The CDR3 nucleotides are TGTGCCAGTAGTATAGTCAGGGAGAGCAATCAGCCCCAGCATTTT.

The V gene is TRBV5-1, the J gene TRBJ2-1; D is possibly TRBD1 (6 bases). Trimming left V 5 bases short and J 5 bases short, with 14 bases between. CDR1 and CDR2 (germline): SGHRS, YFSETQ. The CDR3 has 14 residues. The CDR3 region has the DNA TGCGCCAGCAGTACAGGGAATCTAAACAATGAGCAGTTCTTC. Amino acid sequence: CASSTGNLNNEQFF.

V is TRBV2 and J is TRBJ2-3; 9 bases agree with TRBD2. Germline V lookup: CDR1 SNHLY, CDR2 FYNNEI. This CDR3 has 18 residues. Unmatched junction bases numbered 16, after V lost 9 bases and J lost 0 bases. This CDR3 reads CASTIRLAGYGSTDTQYF. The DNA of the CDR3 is TGTGCCAGTACTATTCGGCTAGCGGGATATGGGAGCACAGATACGCAGTATTTT.

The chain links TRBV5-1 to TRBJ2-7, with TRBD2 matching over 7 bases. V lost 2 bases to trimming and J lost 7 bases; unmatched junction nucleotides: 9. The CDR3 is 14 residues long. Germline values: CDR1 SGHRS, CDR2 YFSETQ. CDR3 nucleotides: TGCGCCAGCAGCTTAGGTGGGAGGGCCGGAGAGCAGTACTTC. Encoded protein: CASSLGGRAGEQYF. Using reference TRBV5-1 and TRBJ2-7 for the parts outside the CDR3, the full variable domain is KAGVTQTPRYLIKTRGQQVTLSCSPISGHRSVSWYQQTPGQGLQFLFEYFSETQRNKGNFPGRFSGRQFSNSRSEMNVSTLELGDSALYLCASSLGGRAGEQYFGPGTRLTVT.

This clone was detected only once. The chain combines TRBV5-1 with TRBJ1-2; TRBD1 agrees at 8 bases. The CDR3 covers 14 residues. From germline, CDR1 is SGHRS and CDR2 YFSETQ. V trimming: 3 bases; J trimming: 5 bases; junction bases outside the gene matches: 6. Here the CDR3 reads CASSSRGQAYGYTF. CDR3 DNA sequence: TGCGCCAGCAGCTCGAGGGGACAGGCGTATGGCTACACCTTC.

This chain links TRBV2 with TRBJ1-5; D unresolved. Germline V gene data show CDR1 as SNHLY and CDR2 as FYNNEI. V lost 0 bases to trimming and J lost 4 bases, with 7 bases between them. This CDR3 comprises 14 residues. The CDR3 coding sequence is TGTGCCAGCAGTGAAGCAGGGAGGAATCAGCCCCAGCATTTT. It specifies CASSEAGRNQPQHF.

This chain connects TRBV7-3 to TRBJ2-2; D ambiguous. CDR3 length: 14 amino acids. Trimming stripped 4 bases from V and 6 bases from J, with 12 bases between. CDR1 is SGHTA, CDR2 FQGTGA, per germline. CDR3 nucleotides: TGTGCCAGCAGCTCCCAGCCCAAGCCCGGGGAGCTGTTTTTT. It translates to CASSSQPKPGELFF.

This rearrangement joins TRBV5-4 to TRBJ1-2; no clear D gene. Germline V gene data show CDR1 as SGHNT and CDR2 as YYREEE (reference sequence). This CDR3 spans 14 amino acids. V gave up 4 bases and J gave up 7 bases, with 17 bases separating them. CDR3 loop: CASSPPGINGGYTF. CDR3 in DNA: TGTGCCAGCAGCCCGCCCGGGATAAACGGTGGCTACACCTTC.

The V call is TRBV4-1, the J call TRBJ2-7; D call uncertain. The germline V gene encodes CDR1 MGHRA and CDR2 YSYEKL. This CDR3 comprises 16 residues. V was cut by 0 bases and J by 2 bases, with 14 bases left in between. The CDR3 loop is CASSQDSQIPAYEQYF. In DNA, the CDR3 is TGCGCCAGCAGCCAAGACTCACAAATCCCAGCCTACGAGCAGTACTTC.

CDR3 sequence reads: CASSIMQGGGRPSGANVLTF. CDR3 nucleotide sequence: TGTGCCAGTAGTATAATGCAAGGTGGGGGACGTCCCTCTGGGGCCAACGTCCTGACTTTC. This sequence joins TRBV19 and TRBJ2-6, with D perhaps matching TRBD1 or TRBD2 (5 bases each). V lost 2 bases to trimming and J lost 0 bases, with 20 bases between them. This CDR3 comprises 20 residues. Germline assignment: CDR1 LNHDA and CDR2 SQIVND (reference sequence).

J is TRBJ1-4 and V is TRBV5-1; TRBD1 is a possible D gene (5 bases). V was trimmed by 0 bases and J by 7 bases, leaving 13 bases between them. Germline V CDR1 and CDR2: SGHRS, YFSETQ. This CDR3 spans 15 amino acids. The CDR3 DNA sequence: TGCGCCAGCAGCTTGGGGCCCCAAGGGACTGAAAAACTGTTTTTT. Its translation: CASSLGPQGTEKLFF.

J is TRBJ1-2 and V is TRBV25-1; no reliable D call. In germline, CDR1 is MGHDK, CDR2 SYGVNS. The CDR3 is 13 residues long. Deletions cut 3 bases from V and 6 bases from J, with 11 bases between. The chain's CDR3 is CASSDRFLDGYTF. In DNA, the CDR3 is TGTGCCAGCAGTGACAGGTTTCTCGATGGCTACACCTTC.

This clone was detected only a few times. Here the CDR3 reads CASTSGTYNEQFF. CDR3 bases: TGTGCCAGCACCTCGGGAACCTACAATGAGCAGTTCTTC. The rearrangement links TRBV6-5 to TRBJ2-1, with D possibly TRBD2 on 5 matching bases. The ends were cut back, 7 bases at V and 2 bases at J, with 9 bases in the middle. Germline assignment: CDR1 MNHEY and CDR2 SVGAGI. This CDR3 region has 13 residues.

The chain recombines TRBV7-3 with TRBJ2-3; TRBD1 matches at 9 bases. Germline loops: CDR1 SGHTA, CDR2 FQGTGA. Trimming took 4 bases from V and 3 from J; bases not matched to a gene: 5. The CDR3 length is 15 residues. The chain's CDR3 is CASSSTGGKTDTQYF. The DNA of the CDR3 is TGTGCCAGCAGCTCAACAGGGGGCAAGACAGATACGCAGTATTTT. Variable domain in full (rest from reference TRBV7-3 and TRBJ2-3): GAGVSQTPSNKVTEKGKYVELRCDPISGHTALYWYRQSLGQGPEFLIYFQGTGAADDSGLPNDRFFAVRPEGSVSTLKIQRTERGDSAVYLCASSSTGGKTDTQYFGPGTRLTVL.

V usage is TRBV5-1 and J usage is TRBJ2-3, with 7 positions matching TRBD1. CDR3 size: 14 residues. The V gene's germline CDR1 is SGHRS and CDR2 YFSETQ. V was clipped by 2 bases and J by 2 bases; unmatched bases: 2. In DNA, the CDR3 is TGCGCCAGCAGCTTCGGACAGGACACAGATACGCAGTATTTT. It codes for CASSFGQDTDTQYF.

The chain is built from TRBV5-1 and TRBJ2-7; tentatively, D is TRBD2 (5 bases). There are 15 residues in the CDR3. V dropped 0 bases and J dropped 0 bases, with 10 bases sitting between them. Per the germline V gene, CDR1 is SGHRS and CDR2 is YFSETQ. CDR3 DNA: TGCGCCAGCAGCTTGGGGGGTACTAGCTCCTACGAGCAGTACTTC. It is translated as CASSLGGTSSYEQYF.

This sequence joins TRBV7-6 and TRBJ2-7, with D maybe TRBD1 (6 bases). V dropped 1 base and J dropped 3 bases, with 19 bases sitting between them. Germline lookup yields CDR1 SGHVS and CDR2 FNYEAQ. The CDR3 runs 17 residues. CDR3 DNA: TGTGCCAGCAGCTTAGGGACAGCTTTATTCTCCAACTACGAGCAGTACTTC. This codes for CASSLGTALFSNYEQYF.

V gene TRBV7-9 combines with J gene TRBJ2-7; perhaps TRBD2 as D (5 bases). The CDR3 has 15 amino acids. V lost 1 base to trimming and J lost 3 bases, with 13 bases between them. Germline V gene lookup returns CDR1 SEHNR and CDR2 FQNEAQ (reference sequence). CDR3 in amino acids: CASSLERLTDYEQYF. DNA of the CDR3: TGTGCCAGCAGCTTAGAGCGGCTAACAGACTACGAGCAGTACTTC.

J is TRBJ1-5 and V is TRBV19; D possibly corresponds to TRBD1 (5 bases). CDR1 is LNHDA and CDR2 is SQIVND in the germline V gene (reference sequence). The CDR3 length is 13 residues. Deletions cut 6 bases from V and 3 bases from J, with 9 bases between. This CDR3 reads CASRRDPNQPQHF. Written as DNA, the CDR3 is TGTGCCAGTAGGAGGGACCCCAATCAGCCCCAGCATTTT.

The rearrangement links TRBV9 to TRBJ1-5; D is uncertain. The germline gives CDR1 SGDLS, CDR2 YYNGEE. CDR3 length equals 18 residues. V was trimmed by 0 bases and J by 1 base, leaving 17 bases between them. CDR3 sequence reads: CASSVEGVIPGSNQPQHF. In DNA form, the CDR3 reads TGTGCCAGCAGCGTAGAAGGTGTGATTCCGGGGAGCAATCAGCCCCAGCATTTT.

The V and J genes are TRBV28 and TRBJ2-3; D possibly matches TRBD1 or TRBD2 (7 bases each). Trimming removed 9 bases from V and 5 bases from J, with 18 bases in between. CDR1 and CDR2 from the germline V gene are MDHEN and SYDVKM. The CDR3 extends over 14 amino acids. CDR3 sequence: CASRGREFGDTQYF. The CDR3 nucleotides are TGTGCCAGTAGGGGGCGGGAGTTTGGAGATACGCAGTATTTT.

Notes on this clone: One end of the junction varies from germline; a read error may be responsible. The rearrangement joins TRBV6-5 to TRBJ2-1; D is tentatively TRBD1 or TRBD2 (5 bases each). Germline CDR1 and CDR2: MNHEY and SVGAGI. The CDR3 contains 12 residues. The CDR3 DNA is TGTGCCAGCGGAAGGGACCACAATGTGCAGTTCTTC. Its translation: CASGRDHNVQFF.

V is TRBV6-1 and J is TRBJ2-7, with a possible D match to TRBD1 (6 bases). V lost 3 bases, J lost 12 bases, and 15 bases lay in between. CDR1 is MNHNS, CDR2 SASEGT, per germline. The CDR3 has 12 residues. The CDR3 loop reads CASSELQGPGYF. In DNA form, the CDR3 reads TGTGCCAGCAGTGAGTTACAGGGACCAGGGTACTTC.

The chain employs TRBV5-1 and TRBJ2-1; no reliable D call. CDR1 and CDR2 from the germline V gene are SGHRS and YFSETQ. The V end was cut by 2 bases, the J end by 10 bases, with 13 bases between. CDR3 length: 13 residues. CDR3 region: CASSFDVGVEQFF. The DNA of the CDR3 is TGCGCCAGCAGCTTTGATGTGGGTGTAGAGCAGTTCTTC. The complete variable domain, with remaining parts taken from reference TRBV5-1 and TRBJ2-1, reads KAGVTQTPRYLIKTRGQQVTLSCSPISGHRSVSWYQQTPGQGLQFLFEYFSETQRNKGNFPGRFSGRQFSNSRSEMNVSTLELGDSALYLCASSFDVGVEQFFGPGTRLTVL.